This T cell receptor beta chain is drawn from a study of blood T cell repertoires in COVID-19. The overall study: Acute-phase and convalescent COVID-19 samples originated in the United States, Italy and Spain.

Original methodology: Amplifying reference gene primers gave estimates of nucleated cell counts. TCRdb keeps only in-frame clones here, not all; method: immunoSEQ multiplex PCR. V, J and clone size were drawn from that table, and D and trimming were deduced from the DNA. The sample has about 19,000 clones; 85% to 90% are singletons. This CDR3 is built from 14 residues. Trimming took off 4 bases at V and 4 bases at J, with 13 bases between the two ends. CDR1 and CDR2 (germline): MNHEY, SVGAGI. This clone turned up a few times. The chain combines TRBV6-5 with TRBJ1-2, with unresolved D. Sequenced material: peripheral blood. This TCR derives from a man in his 70s with acute or convalescent COVID-19. The CDR3 bases are TGTGCCAGCAGTTTCGGAGGGAAAGTCTATGGCTACACCTTC. Translating gives CASSFGGKVYGYTF.